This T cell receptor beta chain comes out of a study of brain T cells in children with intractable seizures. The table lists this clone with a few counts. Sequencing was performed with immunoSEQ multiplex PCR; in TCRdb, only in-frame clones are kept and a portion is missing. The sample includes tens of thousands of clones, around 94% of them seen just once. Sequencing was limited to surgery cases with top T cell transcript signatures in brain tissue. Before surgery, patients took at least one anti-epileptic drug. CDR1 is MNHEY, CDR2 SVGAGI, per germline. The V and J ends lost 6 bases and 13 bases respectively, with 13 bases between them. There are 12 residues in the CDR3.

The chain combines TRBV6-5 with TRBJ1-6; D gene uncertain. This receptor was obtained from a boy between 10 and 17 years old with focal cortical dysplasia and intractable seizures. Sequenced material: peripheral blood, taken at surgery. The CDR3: CASRGNSAPLHF. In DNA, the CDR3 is TGTGCCAGCAGGGGGAACTCGGCTCCCCTCCACTTT.